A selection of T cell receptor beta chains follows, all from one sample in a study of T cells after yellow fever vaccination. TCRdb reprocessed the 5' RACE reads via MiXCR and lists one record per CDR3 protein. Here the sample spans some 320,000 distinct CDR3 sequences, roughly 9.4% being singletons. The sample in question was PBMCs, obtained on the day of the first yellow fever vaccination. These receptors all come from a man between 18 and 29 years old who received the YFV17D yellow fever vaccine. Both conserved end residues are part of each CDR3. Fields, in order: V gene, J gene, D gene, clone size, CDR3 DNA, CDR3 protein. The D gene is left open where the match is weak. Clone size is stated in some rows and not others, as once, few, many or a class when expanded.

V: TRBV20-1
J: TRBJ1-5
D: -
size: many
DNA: TGCAGTGCCCAGAGGGGAGCTCAGCCCCAGCATTTT
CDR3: CSAQRGAQPQHF

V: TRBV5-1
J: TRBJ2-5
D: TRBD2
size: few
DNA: TGCGCCAGCAGCCCCACCGGGACTAGCGGGGGGCAAGAGACCCAGTACTTC
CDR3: CASSPTGTSGGQETQYF

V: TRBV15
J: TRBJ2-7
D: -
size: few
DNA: TGTGCCACCAGCAGAGAGTTCCGGGACCTCCGAGAGAGCTCCTACGAGCAGTACTTC
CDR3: CATSREFRDLRESSYEQYF

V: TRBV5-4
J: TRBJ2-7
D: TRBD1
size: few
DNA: TGTGCCAGCACCCACTCCGGGACAGCGTCATACGAGCAGTACTTC
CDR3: CASTHSGTASYEQYF

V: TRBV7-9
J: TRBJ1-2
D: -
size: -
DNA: TGTGCCAGCAGCTTAGGAGACAGCAGCTATGGCTACACCTTC
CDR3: CASSLGDSSYGYTF

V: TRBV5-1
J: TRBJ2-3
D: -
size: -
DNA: TGCGCCAGCAGCGGGACCGCGGGCACAGATACGCAGTATTTT
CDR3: CASSGTAGTDTQYF

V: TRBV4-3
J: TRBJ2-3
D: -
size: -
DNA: TGCGCCAGCAGCCACACGATCGGGGGCGGGACAGATACGCAGTATTTT
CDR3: CASSHTIGGGTDTQYF

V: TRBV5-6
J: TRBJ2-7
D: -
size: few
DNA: TGTGCCAGCAGCCCACGACAGGTACGGGGCGAGCAGTACTTC
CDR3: CASSPRQVRGEQYF

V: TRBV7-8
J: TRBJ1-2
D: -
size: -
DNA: TGTGCCAGCAGCAGAGAATCCGCTTACTATGGCTACACCTTC
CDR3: CASSRESAYYGYTF

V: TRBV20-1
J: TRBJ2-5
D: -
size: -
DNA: TGCAGTGCTGTCGTTCGGGAGACCCAGTACTTC
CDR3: CSAVVRETQYF